Detailed here is one TCR beta chain. The antigen is not known. This CDR3 is also generated by other DNA sequences in the sample. Germline V CDR1 and CDR2: SQVTM, ANQGSEA. This CDR3 spans 16 amino acids. J was trimmed by 2 bases and V by 3 bases; bases with no gene match: 11. PCR employed 60 Vbeta and 13 Jbeta primers. Sequenced by immunoSEQ multiplex PCR; TCRdb stores in-frame clones only, minus some. The table includes some 150,000 clones, about 80% detected once. This sample was included in a study of cytomegalovirus exposure and HLA in healthy donors. Study-level results: The study found most TCR sequences rare, yet found some public TCRs in many donors. Later analysis placed DRB1 highest and HLA-C lowest in TCR association rates, which differed by HLA locus.

Sequenced: PBMCs. This TCR was recovered from a man under 40 in good health and CMV-seronegative. The V gene is TRBV29-1, the J gene TRBJ2-7; 9 bases map to TRBD1. This CDR3 reads CSVEGSWTGETYEQYF. CDR3 DNA: TGCAGCGTTGAGGGGAGTTGGACAGGGGAAACCTACGAGCAGTACTTC.